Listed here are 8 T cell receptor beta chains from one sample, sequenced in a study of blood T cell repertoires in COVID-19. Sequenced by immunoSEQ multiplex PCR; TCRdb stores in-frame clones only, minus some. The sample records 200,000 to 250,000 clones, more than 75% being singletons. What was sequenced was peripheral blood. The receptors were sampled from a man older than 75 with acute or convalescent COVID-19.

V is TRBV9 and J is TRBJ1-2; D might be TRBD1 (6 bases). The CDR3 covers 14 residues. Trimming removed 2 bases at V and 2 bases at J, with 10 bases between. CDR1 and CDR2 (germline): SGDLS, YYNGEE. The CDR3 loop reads CASSVGQGNYGYTF. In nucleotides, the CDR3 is TGTGCCAGCAGCGTGGGGCAGGGGAACTATGGCTACACCTTC.

The CDR3 DNA reads as TGCGCCAGCAGCCAACTAGCGGGAGGTGGCAATGAGCAGTTCTTC. Its translation: CASSQLAGGGNEQFF. The chain is built from TRBV5-1 and TRBJ2-1, with 12 bases lining up with TRBD2. The germline CDR1 and CDR2 sequences are SGHRS and YFSETQ. The CDR3 is made up of 15 amino acids. Trimming removed 4 bases from V and 6 bases from J; junction bases left unmatched: 5.

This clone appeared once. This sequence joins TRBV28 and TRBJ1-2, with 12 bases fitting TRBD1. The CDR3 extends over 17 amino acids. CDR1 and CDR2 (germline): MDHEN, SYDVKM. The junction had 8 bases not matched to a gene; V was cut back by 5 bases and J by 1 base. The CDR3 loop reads CASSKSGTGGINYGYTF. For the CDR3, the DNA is TGTGCCAGCAGTAAATCGGGGACAGGGGGCATTAACTATGGCTACACCTTC.

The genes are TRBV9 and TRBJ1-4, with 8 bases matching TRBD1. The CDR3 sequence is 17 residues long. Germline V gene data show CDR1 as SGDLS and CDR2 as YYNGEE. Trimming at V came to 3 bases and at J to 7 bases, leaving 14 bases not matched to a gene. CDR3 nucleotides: TGTGCCAGCAGCGCCCTCCCGACAGGGGAGGGTGGTGAAAAACTGTTTTTT. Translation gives CASSALPTGEGGEKLFF.

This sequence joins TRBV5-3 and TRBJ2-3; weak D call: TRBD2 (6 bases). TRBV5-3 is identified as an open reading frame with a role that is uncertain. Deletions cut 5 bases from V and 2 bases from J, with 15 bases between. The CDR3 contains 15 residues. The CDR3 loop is CARRTSGFHTDTQYF. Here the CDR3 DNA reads TGTGCCAGAAGAACAAGCGGGTTCCACACAGATACGCAGTATTTT.

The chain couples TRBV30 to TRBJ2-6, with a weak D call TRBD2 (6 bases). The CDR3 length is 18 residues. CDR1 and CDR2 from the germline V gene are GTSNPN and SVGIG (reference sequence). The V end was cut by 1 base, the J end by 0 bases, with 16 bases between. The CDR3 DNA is TGTGCCTGGAGTGGGTCGGCGGGACTGCGCTCTGGGGCCAACGTCCTGACTTTC. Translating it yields CAWSGSAGLRSGANVLTF.

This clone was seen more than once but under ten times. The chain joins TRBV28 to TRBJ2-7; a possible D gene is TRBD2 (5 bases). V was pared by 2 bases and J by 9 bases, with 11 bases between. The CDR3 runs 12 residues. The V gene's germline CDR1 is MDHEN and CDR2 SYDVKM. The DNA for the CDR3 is TGTGCCAGCAGTTTACCGGCTAGCCGGCAGTACGTC. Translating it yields CASSLPASRQYV.

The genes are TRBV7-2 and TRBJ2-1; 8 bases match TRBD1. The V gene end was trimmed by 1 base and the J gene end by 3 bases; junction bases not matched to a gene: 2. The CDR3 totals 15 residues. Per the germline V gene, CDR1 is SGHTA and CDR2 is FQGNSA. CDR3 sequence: CASSLDRGNYNEQFF. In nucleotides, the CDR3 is TGTGCCAGCAGCTTAGACAGGGGGAACTACAATGAGCAGTTCTTC.